Described below is a single T cell receptor beta chain sequence and its context. Baseline was the first blood sampling point, followed by cycle 4 day 1 and cycle 7 day 1. The sample comes from a study of OX40 agonist ivuxolimab in advanced cancers. The length of the CDR3 is 16 residues. Trimming took 5 bases from V and 5 from J; bases not matched to a gene: 5. Germline V CDR1 and CDR2: SGHNT, YENEEA. Only in-frame clones appear in the TCRdb table, and some are missing; sequencing was by immunoSEQ multiplex PCR. Here the sample spans tens of thousands of clones, roughly nine tenths being singletons. The receptor was isolated from an adult with an advanced solid tumor such as melanoma, head and neck, liver or kidney cancer. The J gene is TRBJ2-2, the V gene TRBV11-3, with 13 bases lining up with TRBD2. This specimen was CD4+ or CD8+ T cells sorted from blood, taken in a trial of the OX40 agonist ivuxolimab. In DNA, the CDR3 is TGTGCCAGCAGCCCCCGGACTAGCGGGAGTACCGGGGAGCTGTTTTTT. Residues: CASSPRTSGSTGELFF.